The sequence of this TCR beta chain was determined in a study of blood T cells in healthy people across ages. Points from the study as a whole: Diversity was higher, and naive CD4+ cells more numerous, in long-lived donors than in aged donors. Naive T cell percentage showed a strong correlation with TCR beta diversity.

A remark on this clonotype: Antigen unknown.

Then a second PCR, running roughly 6 to 12 cycles, was carried out with a sample-barcoded 5' primer and a J-beta primer mix. The authors tagged each cDNA molecule using a template-switch adaptor with 12 random nucleotides. From the 5' RACE reads, TCRdb called clonotypes with MiXCR, one entry per CDR3 protein. This sample yields 1.8 million or so distinct CDR3 sequences, of which 39% are seen a single time; 23% belongs to the top ten. The sample consisted of blood. The receptor's source is a human donor in good health.

The CDR3 loop reads CASSSGRGTSQTYEQYF. CDR3 DNA sequence: TGCGCCAGCAGCTCCGGCCGTGGGACCTCCCAAACCTACGAGCAGTACTTC. The chain employs TRBV5-1 and TRBJ2-7; perhaps D is TRBD1 or TRBD2 (5 bases each). The CDR3 sequence is 17 residues long. CDR1 is SGHRS and CDR2 is YFSETQ in the germline V gene. V was pared by 3 bases and J by 2 bases, with 21 bases between.